This T cell receptor (beta chain) was captured in a study of cytomegalovirus exposure and HLA in healthy donors. About the research overall: In a later analysis, the roughly 120 validation repertoires were reported to have used the same platform as the roughly 700 first-cohort repertoires. General study results and limits: First-cohort TCR clusters were later found to tend to co-occur in the 90 to 150 validation repertoires. Most TCR sequences proved rare, with some public TCRs found in many donors.

The CDR3 runs 15 residues. Germline V lookup: CDR1 MNHEY, CDR2 SMNVEV (reference sequence). V lost 6 bases and J lost 3, with 17 bases in between. Sequencing used immunoSEQ multiplex PCR; TCRdb keeps in-frame clones, though not all of them. Of approximately 120,000 clones detected, around 94% appear once; the ten largest clones hold 1% to 1.5%. Comments on this clone: Its specificity is unknown.

The receptor comes from a woman younger than 30 in good health and CMV-seronegative. The sequencing sample was made of PBMCs. The chain carries TRBV27 and TRBJ1-1, with a weak D call TRBD1 (6 bases). This CDR3 is CASSSVDRLYTEAFF. CDR3 sequence (DNA): TGTGCCAGCAGCTCCGTCGACAGGCTCTACACTGAAGCTTTCTTT.